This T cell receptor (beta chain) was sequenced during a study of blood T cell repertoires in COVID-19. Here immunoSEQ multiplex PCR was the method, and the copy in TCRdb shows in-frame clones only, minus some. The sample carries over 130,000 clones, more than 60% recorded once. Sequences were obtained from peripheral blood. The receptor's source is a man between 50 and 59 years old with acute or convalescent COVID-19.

In DNA form, the CDR3 reads TGCGCCAGCAGCCAACTTAGGGGCGAAAAACTGTTTTTT. Its protein product is CASSQLRGEKLFF. The rearrangement links TRBV4-1 to TRBJ1-4, with D possibly TRBD1 on 5 matching bases. There are 13 residues in the CDR3. Germline values: CDR1 MGHRA, CDR2 YSYEKL. Between the trimmed V and J ends, which lost 2 bases and 8 bases, there was a span of 9 bases.